The rows below give T cell receptor beta chains drawn from one sample of a study of tissue T cells after allogeneic stem cell transplantation. Libraries were prepared by immunoSEQ multiplex PCR; TCRdb keeps only in-frame clonotypes and omits some of them. The table has about 3,000 clones, approximately 59% seen once. Sequences were derived from ascending colon tissue, sampled at autopsy. These receptors all stem from a male patient over 55 with steroid-refractory graft-versus-host disease after an allogeneic stem cell transplant. A subset of T cells may come from the graft donor. The CDR3 runs from the conserved cysteine through the conserved F or W. Each record gives: D gene, V gene, J gene, CDR3 length, clone size, CDR3 DNA, CDR3 protein. The D gene is left open where the match is weak. Clone size is shown for a subset of rows, as once, few, many or a class of expanded clone.

.	TRBV7-7	TRBJ2-3	17	few	TGTGCTAGCAGCCCCGGGGTTGACTTCATCCGGACAGATACGCAGTATTTT	CASSPGVDFIRTDTQYF
.	TRBV19	TRBJ1-1	13	.	TGTGCCAGTAGCACAACGGTGAACACTGAAGCTTTCTTT	CASSTTVNTEAFF
TRBD1	TRBV5-1	TRBJ2-3	17	few	TGCGCCAGCAGCTTGGCCCCGGGACAGGGGCGGTCAGATACGCAGTATTTT	CASSLAPGQGRSDTQYF
.	TRBV6-5	TRBJ2-1	12	.	TGTGCCAGCAGTTACTCGAATTTGGAGCAGTTCTTC	CASSYSNLEQFF
TRBD1	TRBV11-2	TRBJ2-2	16	few	TGTGCCAGCAGCTTCGGGACAGGGGTTATGGGCGGGGAGCTGTTTTTT	CASSFGTGVMGGELFF
.	TRBV18	TRBJ1-1	14	few	TGTGCCAGCTCACCACAACCCCGGCGGACTGAAGCTTTCTTT	CASSPQPRRTEAFF
.	TRBV27	TRBJ2-1	14	.	TGTGCCAGCAGTCAGGACCGGAATGACAATGAGCAGTTCTTC	CASSQDRNDNEQFF
.	TRBV19	TRBJ1-5	15	.	TGTGCCAGTAGTATAGTGACGGGATATAATCAGCCCCAGCATTTT	CASSIVTGYNQPQHF
TRBD1	TRBV15	TRBJ1-6	15	.	TGTGCCACCAGCAGGGATAGGGACAGGGGGTCACCCCTCCACTTT	CATSRDRDRGSPLHF
TRBD1	TRBV10-3	TRBJ1-1	11	.	TGTGCCATTTTCAGGGGGAGTGAAGCTTTCTTT	CAIFRGSEAFF
.	TRBV7-9	TRBJ2-3	16	.	TGTGCCAGCAGCTCACTCGACGAGGGGGGAGCAGATACGCAGTATTTT	CASSSLDEGGADTQYF
.	TRBV7-9	TRBJ1-3	19	few	TGTGCCAGCACGGGCAGGACAATGACCTCCTTGTACTCTGGAAACACCATATATTTT	CASTGRTMTSLYSGNTIYF
.	TRBV7-9	TRBJ1-4	16	large	TGTGCCAGCAGCTTAGGGAGGCCCACAACTAATGAAAAACTGTTTTTT	CASSLGRPTTNEKLFF
.	TRBV5-1	TRBJ2-1	14	.	TGCGCCAGCAGCTTGGAGGGCGCGGGCAATGAGCAGTTCTTC	CASSLEGAGNEQFF
TRBD2	TRBV15	TRBJ2-5	15	.	TGTGCCACCCAACGCTATAAAGCGGGGGAAGAGACCCAGTACTTC	CATQRYKAGEETQYF
TRBD1	TRBV5-4	TRBJ2-3	14	.	TGTGCCAGCAAGGGACAGGGGCAAACAGATACGCAGTATTTT	CASKGQGQTDTQYF
.	TRBV4-3	TRBJ1-5	14	few	TGCGCCAGCAGCCAAGGCCTTAGCAATCAGCCCCAGCATTTT	CASSQGLSNQPQHF
.	TRBV6-5	TRBJ2-3	15	.	TGTGCCAGCTCTGGGTTTGGTTTGTTGACAGATACGCAGTATTTT	CASSGFGLLTDTQYF
.	TRBV7-2	TRBJ1-2	13	few	TGTGCCAGCAGCTTATCGGGGGTCTATGGCTACACCTTC	CASSLSGVYGYTF
.	TRBV3-1/TRBV3-2	TRBJ1-5	14	.	TGTGCCAGCAGCTGGACCCATCGCAATCAGCCCCAGCATTTT	CASSWTHRNQPQHF
.	TRBV5-4	TRBJ2-6	18	.	TGTGCCAGCAGCTTGGGGTCGGGACGGAACTCTGGGGCCAACGTCCTGACTTTC	CASSLGSGRNSGANVLTF
.	TRBV11-2	TRBJ2-3	12	.	TGTGCCAGCAGCTTAGAGGCAGATACGCAGTATTTT	CASSLEADTQYF
.	TRBV11-2	TRBJ2-5	14	once	TGTGCCAGCAGCCCCCCAGGGAGATGGGAGACCCAGTACTTC	CASSPPGRWETQYF
.	TRBV3-1/TRBV3-2	TRBJ2-7	15	.	TGTGCCAGCAGCCATCCTTCATCGATTGCCTACGAGCAGTACTTC	CASSHPSSIAYEQYF
.	TRBV5-4	TRBJ2-7	15	.	TGTGCCAGCAGCGGGGGTACGCAAGGAGTCTACGAGCAGTACTTC	CASSGGTQGVYEQYF
.	TRBV14	TRBJ1-6	13	.	TGTGCCAGCAGCCAAGGTTATAATTCACCCCTCCACTTT	CASSQGYNSPLHF
TRBD1	TRBV10-3	TRBJ2-1	17	.	TGTGCCATCAGTGAGTCGGAGCTGGGGACAGACTACAATGAGCAGTTCTTC	CAISESELGTDYNEQFF
.	TRBV6-2/TRBV6-3	TRBJ1-5	14	few	TGTGCCAGCAGTTACGGGACTTTACATCAGCCCCAGCATTTT	CASSYGTLHQPQHF
.	TRBV7-8	TRBJ2-2	16	.	TGTGCCAGCAGCTTAGAAGCGTTCGTCAACACCGGGGAGCTGTTTTTT	CASSLEAFVNTGELFF
.	TRBV5-4	TRBJ1-5	15	.	TGTGCCAGCAGCTTGGGGGGGCGCCCCGGGCAGCCCCAGCATTTT	CASSLGGRPGQPQHF
TRBD2	TRBV5-1	TRBJ2-5	15	.	TGCGCCAGCACCCCTACGCCCGGGGGGCAAGAGACCCAGTACTTC	CASTPTPGGQETQYF
TRBD1	TRBV7-2	TRBJ1-6	15	.	TGTGCCAGCAGCTTAGGGGCACAGGGGGCTTCACCCCTCCACTTT	CASSLGAQGASPLHF
.	TRBV18	TRBJ2-6	19	.	TGTGCCAGCTCACGAATATTGGACATTTACAAAAGTCGGGCCAGCGTCCTGACTTTC	CASSRILDIYKSRASVLTF
.	TRBV6-5	TRBJ2-1	12	.	TGTGCCAGCAAGGTGGATTCACCCGTATTGGTCTTC	CASKVDSPVLVF
TRBD2	TRBV19	TRBJ2-1	13	.	TGTGCCAGTACCCCCCCGGGGGGGCGAGAGCAGTTCTTC	CASTPPGGREQFF
TRBD1	TRBV7-9	TRBJ2-5	15	.	TGTGCCAGCAGCTTAGCGGTAACAGGGGGAGAGACCCAGTACTTC	CASSLAVTGGETQYF
.	TRBV18	TRBJ2-7	15	few	TGTGCCAGCTCACCACGTGAGGGGTTCTCCTACGAGCAGTACTTC	CASSPREGFSYEQYF
TRBD1	TRBV7-2	TRBJ2-7	15	.	TGTGCCAGCAGCCCACAGGGGTTTAATTTCTACGAGCAGTACTTC	CASSPQGFNFYEQYF
.	TRBV11-3	TRBJ2-1	13	.	TGTGCCAGCAGCCTACAACTACGGGGTGAGCAGTTCTTC	CASSLQLRGEQFF
TRBD1	TRBV7-6	TRBJ2-2	17	.	TGTGCCAGCAGCTTAGGGGCAGGGGGATTTGGCACCGGGGAGCTGTTTTTT	CASSLGAGGFGTGELFF
.	TRBV27	TRBJ1-5	12	large	TGTGCCAGCAGTTTACTCAATCAGCCCCAGCATTTT	CASSLLNQPQHF
.	TRBV5-8	TRBJ1-6	17	.	TGTGCCAGTATCGAACGCGGGGGAGGTTCCTATAATTCACCCCTCCACTTT	CASIERGGGSYNSPLHF
.	TRBV5-5	TRBJ1-3	15	.	TGTGCCAGCAGCCTTGGAGGGTTCTCTGGAAACACCATATATTTT	CASSLGGFSGNTIYF
.	TRBV7-9	TRBJ2-7	15	.	TGTGCCAGCAGCCTCCCCCGCGGAGCGATGGACGAGCAGTACTTC	CASSLPRGAMDEQYF
TRBD2	TRBV2	TRBJ2-1	19	hyperexpanded	TGTGCCAGCAGTGAAGCTAGCGGGGGGGCTCACGGCGCCTACAATGAGCAGTTCTTC	CASSEASGGAHGAYNEQFF
TRBD1	TRBV7-9	TRBJ1-4	15	.	TGTGCCAGCAGCTTAGCGACCGGGACAGAGCCTAAACTGTTTTTT	CASSLATGTEPKLFF
TRBD1	TRBV7-2	TRBJ1-2	14	.	TGTGCCAGCAACCCGGGACAGCGCTACTATGGCTACACCTTC	CASNPGQRYYGYTF
TRBD2	TRBV7-2	TRBJ2-1	14	.	TGTGCCAGCAGCTTACTAGCGGGGGGCCGGGAGCAGTTCTTC	CASSLLAGGREQFF
.	TRBV10-1	TRBJ2-3	14	.	TGCGCCAGCTCGTCCGACAAACTCACAGATACGCAGTATTTT	CASSSDKLTDTQYF
.	TRBV29-1	TRBJ2-1	12	.	TGCAGCGCCAAAGAACAGGGAGGTGAGCAGTTCTTC	CSAKEQGGEQFF
.	TRBV7-6	TRBJ1-3	17	large	TGTGCCAGCAGCTTAACAGGCTCCACATTCTCTGGAAACACCATATATTTT	CASSLTGSTFSGNTIYF
TRBD1	TRBV5-6	TRBJ1-2	13	.	TGTGCCAGCAGCTCCGGACAGGTCTATGGCTACACCTTC	CASSSGQVYGYTF
.	TRBV29-1	TRBJ1-1	13	.	TGCAGCGTTTTCACAGCCATGAACACTGAAGCTTTCTTT	CSVFTAMNTEAFF
TRBD1	TRBV2	TRBJ1-2	15	.	TGTGCCAGCAGTGCCGGGACAGGGGCTACCTATGGCTACACCTTC	CASSAGTGATYGYTF
.	TRBV19	TRBJ2-7	13	.	TGTGCCAGCAGGGCTGGAGGCTCCTACGAGCAGTACTTC	CASRAGGSYEQYF